This paragraph reports one TCR beta chain. The antigen is not known. This table comes from immunoSEQ multiplex PCR, and its TCRdb copy is limited to in-frame clones, with some not included. The sample includes some 57,000 clones, more than 75% of them seen just once. The entry originates in a study of OX40 agonist ivuxolimab in advanced cancers. As for the study in general: With a range of about 23 to 90, age averaged about 58 years, and around 83% were male. Prior therapy, whether anti-PD-1, anti-PD-L1 or anti-CTLA-4, was allowed, and roughly 41% had some. General study findings and limits: Both blood CD4+ and CD8+ T cells showed clonal growth by week 6 at 0.1 to 3.0 mg/kg.

Source: CD4+ or CD8+ T cells sorted from blood, taken in a trial of the OX40 agonist ivuxolimab. The clonotype originates from an adult with an advanced solid tumor such as melanoma, head and neck, liver or kidney cancer.

The CDR3, as DNA: TGTGCCAGCAGCTTGGCCTTAGGCGGCACAGATACGCAGTATTTT. It codes for CASSLALGGTDTQYF. The chain has TRBV5-4 and TRBJ2-3; unclear D gene. The ends were cut back, 0 bases at V and 1 base at J, with 9 bases in the middle. The CDR3 runs 15 residues. CDR1 is SGHNT and CDR2 is YYREEE in the germline V gene (reference sequence).